These 10 T cell receptor beta chains were sequenced from one sample in a study of T cell clonotyping in hematopoietic cell transplantation. Repertoires were generated with immunoSEQ multiplex PCR, while TCRdb's copy carries only in-frame clones and drops some. The table records some 6,000 clones, 89% of them present only once. The input for sequencing was peripheral blood mononuclear cells, taken 100 days after allogeneic stem cell transplant. These receptors came from a male patient between 35 and 55 years old who had an allogeneic stem cell transplant from an unrelated donor, so the T cells may come from the graft donor. Some clones in this sample may be carry-over from other donors' samples.

The V and J genes are TRBV5-1 and TRBJ1-6; D possibly corresponds to TRBD1 (5 bases). Trimming removed 3 bases from V and 5 bases from J, with 12 bases in between. The CDR3 has 15 residues. Germline assignment: CDR1 SGHRS and CDR2 YFSETQ. The DNA of the CDR3 is TGCGCCAGCAGCTCGGGGACGGCGAATAATTCACCCCTCCACTTT. Protein sequence: CASSSGTANNSPLHF. Full variable domain (missing parts from reference TRBV5-1 and TRBJ1-6): KAGVTQTPRYLIKTRGQQVTLSCSPISGHRSVSWYQQTPGQGLQFLFEYFSETQRNKGNFPGRFSGRQFSNSRSEMNVSTLELGDSALYLCASSSGTANNSPLHFGNGTRLTVT.

CDR3 protein: CASSQGRRDQPQHF. The CDR3 region has the DNA TGTGCCAGCAGTCAGGGACGCCGGGACCAGCCCCAGCATTTT. V is TRBV6-5 and J is TRBJ1-5; D may be TRBD1 (5 bases). The CDR3 has 14 amino acids. Germline CDR1 MNHEY, CDR2 SVGAGI. The V and J ends lost 5 bases and 7 bases respectively, with 15 bases between them.

The rearrangement joins TRBV28 to TRBJ1-2; possible D gene TRBD1, 5 bases. The CDR3 length is 14 residues. Trimming pared 6 bases from V and 1 base from J, leaving 12 bases between. CDR1 is MDHEN, CDR2 SYDVKM, per germline. CDR3 sequence reads: CASSLRVNNYGYTF. CDR3 sequence (DNA): TGTGCCAGCAGCCTCAGGGTCAATAACTATGGCTACACCTTC.

The rearrangement uses TRBV4-3 and TRBJ2-2; the match to TRBD2 covers 13 bases. J gave up 4 bases and V 5 bases, and 4 bases lay outside the gene matches. The CDR3 is 16 amino acids. Germline V CDR1 and CDR2: LGHNA, YSLEER. The CDR3 nucleotides read TGCGCCAGCAGCGTCGGACTAGCGGGGGTCACCGGGGAGCTGTTTTTT. This encodes CASSVGLAGVTGELFF.

The chain joins TRBV4-2 to TRBJ2-5, with 7 bases lining up with TRBD2. CDR1 and CDR2 (germline): LGHNA, YNFKEQ. This CDR3 comprises 14 residues. V was pared by 0 bases and J by 5 bases, with 3 bases of the junction left unmatched. The CDR3 DNA follows: TGTGCCAGCAGCCAAGAGTTTAGCGGGGAGACCCAGTACTTC. The encoded protein is CASSQEFSGETQYF.

DNA for the CDR3: TGTGCCAGCAGTCGACCTCGGTTGGGCAATCAGCCCCAGCATTTT. It is translated as CASSRPRLGNQPQHF. The V call is TRBV28, the J call TRBJ1-5; D not certain. This CDR3 is 15 amino acids long. With 5 bases removed from V and 2 bases from J, the gap between germline ends came to 13 bases. Germline values: CDR1 MDHEN, CDR2 SYDVKM.

This rearrangement joins TRBV12-5 to TRBJ2-5; 7 bases are a match to TRBD1. V gave up 7 bases and J gave up 5 bases; unmatched junction bases: 10. The germline CDR1 and CDR2 sequences are LGHNT and FRNRAP. The CDR3 length is 14 residues. In DNA, the CDR3 is TGTGCTAGTGCCCCCGACAGGGTTACGGAGACCCAGTACTTC. It codes for CASAPDRVTETQYF.

The chain carries TRBV5-6 and TRBJ1-1; the D gene is possibly TRBD1 (6 bases). The CDR3 runs to 15 residues. The ends were cut back, 7 bases at V and 5 bases at J, with 21 bases in the middle. CDR1 and CDR2 (germline): SGHDT, YYEEEE. CDR3 nucleotides: TGTGCCAGCTACCCCGGTGCGGGGGCGAGGACTGAAGCTTTCTTT. This codes for CASYPGAGARTEAFF.

Details on this clone: The junction departs from the called germline gene at one end, perhaps through a read error. The gene calls are TRBV28 and TRBJ2-7; 7 nucleotides align to TRBD2. Germline CDR1 MDHEN, CDR2 SYDVKM. This CDR3 spans 13 amino acids. The CDR3 nucleotides read TGTGCCAGCAGTTTCCAAACGGGGCGGGGGTTGGATTTC. Translating gives CASSFQTGRGLDF.

The chain joins TRBV6-5 to TRBJ2-7; D not resolved. The V gene's germline CDR1 is MNHEY and CDR2 SVGAGI. V lost 4 bases, J lost 0 bases, and 10 bases lay in between. This CDR3 spans 14 amino acids. The CDR3 DNA sequence: TGTGCCAGCAGTTTAAACGGCCCCTCCTACGAGCAGTACTTC. Protein: CASSLNGPSYEQYF.